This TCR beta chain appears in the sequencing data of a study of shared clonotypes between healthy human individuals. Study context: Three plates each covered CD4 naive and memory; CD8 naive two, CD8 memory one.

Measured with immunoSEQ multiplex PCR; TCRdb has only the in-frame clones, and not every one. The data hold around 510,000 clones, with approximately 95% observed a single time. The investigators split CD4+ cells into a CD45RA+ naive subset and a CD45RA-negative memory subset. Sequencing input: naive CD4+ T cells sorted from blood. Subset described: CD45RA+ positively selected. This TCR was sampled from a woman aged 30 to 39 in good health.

CDR3 residues: CASSPTSGAKNIQYF. Written as DNA, the CDR3 is TGTGCCAGCAGTCCGACTAGCGGAGCCAAAAACATTCAGTACTTC. This chain links TRBV28 with TRBJ2-4; 9 nucleotides align to TRBD2. This CDR3 has 15 amino acids. The trim removed 5 bases at V and 0 bases at J, leaving 2 bases unmatched. The germline V gene has CDR1 MDHEN and CDR2 SYDVKM.